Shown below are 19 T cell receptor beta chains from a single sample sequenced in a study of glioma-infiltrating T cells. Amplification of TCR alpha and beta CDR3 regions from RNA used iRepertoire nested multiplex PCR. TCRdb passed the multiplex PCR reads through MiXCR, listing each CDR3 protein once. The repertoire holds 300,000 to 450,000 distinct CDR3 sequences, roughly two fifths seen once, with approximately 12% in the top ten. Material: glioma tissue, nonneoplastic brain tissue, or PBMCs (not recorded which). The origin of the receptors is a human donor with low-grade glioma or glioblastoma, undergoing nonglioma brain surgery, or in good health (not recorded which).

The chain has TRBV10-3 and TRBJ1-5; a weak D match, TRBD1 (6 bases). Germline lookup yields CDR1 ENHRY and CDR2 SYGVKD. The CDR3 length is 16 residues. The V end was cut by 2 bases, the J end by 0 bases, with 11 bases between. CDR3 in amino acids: CAISEQGLASNQPQHF. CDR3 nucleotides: TGTGCCATCAGTGAGCAGGGGCTAGCTAGCAATCAGCCCCAGCATTTT.

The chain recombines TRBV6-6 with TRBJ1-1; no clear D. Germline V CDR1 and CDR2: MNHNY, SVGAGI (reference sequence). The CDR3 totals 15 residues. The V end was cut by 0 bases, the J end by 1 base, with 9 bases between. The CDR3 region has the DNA TGTGCCAGCAGTTACTCAGATGCAGGGAACACTGAAGCTTTCTTT. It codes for CASSYSDAGNTEAFF.

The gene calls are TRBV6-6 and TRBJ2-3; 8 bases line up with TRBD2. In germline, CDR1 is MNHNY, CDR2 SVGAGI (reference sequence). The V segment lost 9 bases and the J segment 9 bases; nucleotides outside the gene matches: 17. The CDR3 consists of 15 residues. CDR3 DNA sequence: TGTGCCAGGAGCCCGAGCGGGAGAGCGTTCGGAACGCAGTATTTT. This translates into CARSPSGRAFGTQYF.

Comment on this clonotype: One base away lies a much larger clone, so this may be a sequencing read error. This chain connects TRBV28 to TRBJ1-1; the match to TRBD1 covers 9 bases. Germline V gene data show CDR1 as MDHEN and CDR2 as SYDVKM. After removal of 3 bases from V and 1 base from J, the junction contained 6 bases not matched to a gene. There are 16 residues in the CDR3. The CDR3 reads CASSLSPGQGNTEAFF. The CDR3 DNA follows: TGTGCCAGCAGTTTGTCACCGGGACAGGGGAACACTGAAGCTTTCTTT.

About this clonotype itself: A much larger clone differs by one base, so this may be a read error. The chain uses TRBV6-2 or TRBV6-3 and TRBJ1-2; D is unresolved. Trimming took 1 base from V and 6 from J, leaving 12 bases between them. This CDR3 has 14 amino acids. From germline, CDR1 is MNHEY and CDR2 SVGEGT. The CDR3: CASSYLARANGYTF. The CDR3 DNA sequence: TGTGCCAGCAGTTACTTGGCAAGGGCAAATGGCTACACCTTC.

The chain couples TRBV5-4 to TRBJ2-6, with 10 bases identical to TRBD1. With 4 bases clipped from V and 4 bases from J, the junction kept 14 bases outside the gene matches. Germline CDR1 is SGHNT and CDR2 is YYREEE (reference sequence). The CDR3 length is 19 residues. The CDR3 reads CASSPSPRQGAGGANVLTF. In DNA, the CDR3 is TGTGCCAGCAGCCCCTCCCCGCGACAGGGGGCGGGAGGGGCCAACGTCCTGACTTTC.

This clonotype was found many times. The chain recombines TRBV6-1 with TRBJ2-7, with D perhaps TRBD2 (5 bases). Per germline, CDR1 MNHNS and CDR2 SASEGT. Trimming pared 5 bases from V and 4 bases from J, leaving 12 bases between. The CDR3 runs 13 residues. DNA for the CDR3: TGTGCCAGCAGTTATCTTAGCGCTTACGAGCAGTACTTC. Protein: CASSYLSAYEQYF.

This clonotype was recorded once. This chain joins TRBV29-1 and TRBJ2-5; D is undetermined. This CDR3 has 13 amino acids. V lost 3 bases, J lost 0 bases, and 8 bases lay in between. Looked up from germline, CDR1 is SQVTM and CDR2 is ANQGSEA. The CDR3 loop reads CSVEFQYQETQYF. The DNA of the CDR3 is TGCAGCGTTGAGTTCCAGTACCAAGAGACCCAGTACTTC.

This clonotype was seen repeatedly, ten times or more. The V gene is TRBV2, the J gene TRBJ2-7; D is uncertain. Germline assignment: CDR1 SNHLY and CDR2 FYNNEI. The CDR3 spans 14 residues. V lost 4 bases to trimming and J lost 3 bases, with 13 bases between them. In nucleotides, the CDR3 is TGTGCCAGCAGTGCCCTAACTAACAGCTACGAGCAGTACTTC. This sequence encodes CASSALTNSYEQYF.

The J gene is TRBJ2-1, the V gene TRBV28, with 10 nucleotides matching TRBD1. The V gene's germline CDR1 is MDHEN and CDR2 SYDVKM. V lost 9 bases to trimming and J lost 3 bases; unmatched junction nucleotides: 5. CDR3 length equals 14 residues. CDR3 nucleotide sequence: TGTGCCAGTCTCCGGGACAGGGGCTACAATGAGCAGTTCTTC. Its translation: CASLRDRGYNEQFF.

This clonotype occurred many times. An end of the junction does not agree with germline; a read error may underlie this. The CDR3 region has the DNA TGCGCCAGCAGCCAAGCGGGGTATGGCTACACCTTC. Translated: CASSQAGYGYTF. V gene TRBV14 combines with J gene TRBJ1-2; no reliable D call. Germline lookup yields CDR1 SGHDN and CDR2 FVKESK. The CDR3 totals 12 residues.

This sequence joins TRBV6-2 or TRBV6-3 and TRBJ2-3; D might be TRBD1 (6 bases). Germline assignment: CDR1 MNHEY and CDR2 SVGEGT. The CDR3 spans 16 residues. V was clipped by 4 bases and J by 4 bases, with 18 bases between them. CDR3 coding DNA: TGTGCCAGCAGTTGCTCGTCAGGGGTTCCAGCAGATACGCAGTATTTT. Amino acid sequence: CASSCSSGVPADTQYF.

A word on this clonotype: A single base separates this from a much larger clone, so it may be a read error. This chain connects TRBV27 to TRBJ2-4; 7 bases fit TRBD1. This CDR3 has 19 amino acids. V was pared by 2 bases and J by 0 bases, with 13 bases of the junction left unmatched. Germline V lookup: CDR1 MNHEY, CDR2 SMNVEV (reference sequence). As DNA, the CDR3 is TGTGCCAGCAGTTTAATCACAGGGGTCGGACCCGGAGCCAAAAACATTCAGTACTTC. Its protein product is CASSLITGVGPGAKNIQYF.

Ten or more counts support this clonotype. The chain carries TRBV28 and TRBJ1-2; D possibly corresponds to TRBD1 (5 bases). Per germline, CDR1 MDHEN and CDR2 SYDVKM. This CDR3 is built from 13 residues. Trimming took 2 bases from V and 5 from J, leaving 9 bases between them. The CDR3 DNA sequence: TGTGCCAGCAGTTTAGGGACCGGGTATGGCTACACCTTC. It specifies CASSLGTGYGYTF.

CDR3 nucleotides: TGTGCCAGCAGCTTAAGGGACACCGGGGAGCTGTTTTTT. This gives the protein CASSLRDTGELFF. The V gene is TRBV7-2, the J gene TRBJ2-2, with no clear D. Trimming pared 2 bases from V and 3 bases from J, leaving 4 bases between. This CDR3 has 13 residues. The germline gives CDR1 SGHTA, CDR2 FQGNSA. Using reference TRBV7-2 and TRBJ2-2 for the parts outside the CDR3, the full variable domain is GAGVSQSPSNKVTEKGKDVELRCDPISGHTALYWYRQSLGQGLEFLIYFQGNSAPDKSGLPSDRFSAERTGGSVSTLTIQRTQQEDSAVYLCASSLRDTGELFFGEGSRLTVL.

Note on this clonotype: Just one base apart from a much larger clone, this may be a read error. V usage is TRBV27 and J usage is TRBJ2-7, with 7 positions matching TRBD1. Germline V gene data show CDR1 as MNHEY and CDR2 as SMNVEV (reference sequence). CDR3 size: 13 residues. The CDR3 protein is CASQQGFSSEQYF. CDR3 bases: TGTGCCAGCCAACAGGGGTTCTCCTCCGAGCAGTACTTC.

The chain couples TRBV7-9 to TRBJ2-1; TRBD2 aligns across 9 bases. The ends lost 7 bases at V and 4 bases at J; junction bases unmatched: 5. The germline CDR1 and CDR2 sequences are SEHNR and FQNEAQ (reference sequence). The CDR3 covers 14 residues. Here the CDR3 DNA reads TGTGCCAGCAAAGGGACTAGCCTTTACAATGAGCAGTTCTTC. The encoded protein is CASKGTSLYNEQFF.

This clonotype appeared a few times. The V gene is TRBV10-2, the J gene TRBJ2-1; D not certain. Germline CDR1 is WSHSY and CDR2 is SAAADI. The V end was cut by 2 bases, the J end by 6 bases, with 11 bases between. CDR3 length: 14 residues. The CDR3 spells CASSESRVSNEQFF. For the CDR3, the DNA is TGCGCCAGCAGTGAGAGTCGAGTGTCCAATGAGCAGTTCTTC.

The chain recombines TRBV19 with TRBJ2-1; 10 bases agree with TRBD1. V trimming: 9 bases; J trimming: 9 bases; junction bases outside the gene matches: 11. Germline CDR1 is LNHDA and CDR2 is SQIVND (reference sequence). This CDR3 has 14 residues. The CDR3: CASRMGQGNSEQFF. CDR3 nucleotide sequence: TGTGCCAGCAGAATGGGACAGGGGAACAGTGAGCAGTTCTTC.